Given below is one T cell receptor beta chain in context. Its matching antigen is unknown. The CDR3 consists of 14 residues. V lost 5 bases, J lost 2 bases, and 12 bases lay in between. Four subsets defined by CD45RA and CD27 were sorted after CD3, CD4, CD8 and live/dead staining. This sample is part of a study of naive and memory T cell subsets. Study-level findings and limits: TCR counts from RNA may reflect activation-linked expression changes. Especially in CD8 cells, naive repertoires contained a few larger clonotypes, possibly CD45RA-re-expressing memory cells. No ground truth validated the naive and memory repertoire findings. Diversity fell and Gini index rose from naive through CM, EM, EMRA.

An equimolar mix of two oligonucleotides served as the beta constant-region primer for TRBC1 and TRBC2. Ligated cDNA was amplified by four rounds of PCR with nested alpha and beta constant-region primers and SP2. TCRdb re-called the UMI-ligation and nested PCR reads with MiXCR, one entry per CDR3 protein. The data show under 150,000 distinct CDR3 sequences, 15% to 25% seen once. The chain links TRBV12-3 or TRBV12-4 to TRBJ1-1; possibly TRBD1 for D (5 bases). The sequenced sample consisted of naive CD8+ T cells from blood. The receptor comes from a human donor in good health. The CDR3 sequence: CASSTDSTNTEAFF. CDR3 DNA sequence: TGTGCCAGCAGTACCGACAGTACTAACACTGAAGCTTTCTTT.